This TCR beta chain originates from a study of immune evolution from preneoplasia to lung adenocarcinoma. Each case's diagnosis was confirmed by two pathologists on H&E. Generated by immunoSEQ multiplex PCR, the TCRdb table keeps only in-frame clones and is missing some. The top ten hold 3% to 4% of the sample, which has around 5,000 clones, about nine tenths seen once. As regards this clone: Its antigen is not known.

The CDR3 loop spans 15 amino acids. CDR1 and CDR2 from the germline V gene are MNHNY and SVGAGI (reference sequence). Trimming cost V 6 bases and J 5 bases, with 17 bases left between them. Study-wide points: From normal lung to invasive adenocarcinoma, top clone frequencies appeared to decrease.

The sample was FFPE invasive lung adenocarcinoma tissue. The chain joins TRBV6-6 to TRBJ1-5; possible D gene TRBD1, 6 bases. The TCR was taken from a person in their fifties or sixties with lung adenocarcinoma. The CDR3 sequence: CASRSRGDAYQPQHF. CDR3 bases: TGTGCCAGCAGGTCCAGGGGCGACGCGTATCAGCCCCAGCATTTT.